This TCR beta chain was identified during a study of Ad26.COV2.S vaccination and SARS-CoV-2 variants. About the research overall: By the intramuscular route, Ad26.COV2.S was given once, or twice 56 days apart.

The treatment here: 15 to 20 received Ad26.COV2.S at low or high dose, single or two shots; several received placebo; per-sample allocation not given. Each sample was drawn 63 days after the first injection (of vaccine or placebo). This CDR3 spans 13 amino acids. Germline CDR1 is SNHLY and CDR2 is FYNNEI. Between the trimmed V and J ends, which lost 7 bases and 4 bases, there was a span of 13 bases. TCRdb's copy holds only in-frame clones and misses some; the assay was immunoSEQ multiplex PCR. The sample includes approximately 410,000 clones, around 92% seen only once; the top ten take about 1.6%. The sequence was obtained from a person between 18 and 65 years old who received the Ad26.COV2.S COVID-19 vaccine or a placebo. The sample in question was peripheral blood, obtained in a trial of Ad26.COV2.S vaccine versus placebo. The chain combines TRBV2 with TRBJ1-2; D might be TRBD1 (6 bases). DNA for the CDR3: TGTGCCAGCACCCAGGACAGTAGCTATGGCTACACCTTC. This gives the protein CASTQDSSYGYTF.